A single sample is the source of the 25 T cell receptor beta chains below, sequenced in a study of T-cell memory formation after mild COVID-19. TCRdb recomputed calls from the 5' RACE reads with MiXCR, one row per CDR3 protein. Here the sample spans roughly 40,000 distinct CDR3 sequences, about 6.8% being singletons. The sequenced sample consisted of PBMCs or a T cell subset sorted from them (not recorded which). The receptors shown here come from an adult who had mild COVID-19 (a few samples of this study predate the infection). Cell type and time point are not known.

CDR3 protein: CASNDRGAETQYF. CDR3 sequence (DNA): TGTGCCAGTAACGACAGGGGGGCTGAGACCCAGTACTTC. The J gene is TRBJ2-5, the V gene TRBV19; 9 bases map to TRBD1. Germline lookup yields CDR1 LNHDA and CDR2 SQIVND (reference sequence). The CDR3 contains 13 residues. The ends lost 7 bases at V and 5 bases at J; junction bases unmatched: 5.

The chain is built from TRBV15 and TRBJ2-1; D uncertain. Germline CDR1 is LNHNV and CDR2 is YYDKDF (reference sequence). The CDR3 totals 13 residues. The V and J ends lost 8 bases and 4 bases respectively, with 12 bases between them. The CDR3 DNA sequence: TGTGCCACCCTCGCGTCCTATTACAATGAGCAGTTCTTC. Its translation is CATLASYYNEQFF.

This clonotype was seen repeatedly, ten times or more. The V and J genes are TRBV7-8 and TRBJ2-2; maybe TRBD1 (7 bases). The CDR3 is 16 residues long. Deletions cut 7 bases from V and 1 base from J, with 16 bases between. CDR1 is SGHVS and CDR2 is FQNEAQ in the germline V gene. The CDR3 DNA sequence: TGTGCCAGCATTAAGGGGGCTAGCGTGAACACCGGGGAGCTGTTTTTT. Translating it yields CASIKGASVNTGELFF.

This clonotype was recorded a few times. This chain links TRBV28 with TRBJ1-1, with D uncertain. The CDR3 is made up of 13 amino acids. The V and J ends lost 6 bases and 5 bases respectively, with 13 bases between them. Germline CDR1 reads MDHEN; CDR2 reads SYDVKM. Here the CDR3 reads CASRWGEGTEAFF. CDR3 sequence (DNA): TGTGCCAGCAGGTGGGGTGAAGGGACTGAAGCTTTCTTT.

This clonotype was observed a handful of times. This chain connects TRBV24-1 to TRBJ2-2, with D possibly being TRBD2 (5 bases). CDR3 length: 14 amino acids. Germline loops: CDR1 KGHDR, CDR2 SFDVKD. V lost 12 bases, J lost 6 bases, and 19 bases lay in between. CDR3 in DNA: TGTGCCGAGCCCGGAGGACGGGTGGCCGGGGAGCTGTTTTTT. Protein: CAEPGGRVAGELFF.

The chain employs TRBV24-1 and TRBJ2-1, with a weak D call TRBD1 (6 bases). CDR3 length equals 15 residues. V shed 5 bases and J shed 3 bases, with 13 bases lying between them. Germline CDR1 KGHDR, CDR2 SFDVKD. CDR3 sequence: CATSAVQGSYNEQFF. The CDR3 DNA sequence: TGTGCCACCAGTGCGGTACAGGGAAGCTACAATGAGCAGTTCTTC.

This clonotype has at least ten counts. The chain couples TRBV7-2 to TRBJ2-3, with 10 nucleotides matching TRBD1. The CDR3 covers 16 residues. J lost 7 bases, V lost 5 bases, and 12 bases had no gene match. Germline-derived CDR1 and CDR2 are SGHTA and FQGNSA. The CDR3 nucleotides read TGTGCCAGCAGCCCAAAGCTGGGACAGGGGACGAATACGCAGTATTTT. This gives the protein CASSPKLGQGTNTQYF.

The V and J genes are TRBV14 and TRBJ2-7; either TRBD1 or TRBD2 may fit D (5 bases each). Trimming took 1 base from V and 2 from J, leaving 9 bases between them. Germline CDR1 and CDR2: SGHDN and FVKESK. The CDR3 contains 14 residues. In nucleotides, the CDR3 is TGTGCCAGCAGCCAAGTTCAGGGACCCTACGAGCAGTACTTC. Translated, it gives CASSQVQGPYEQYF.

This chain uses TRBV5-4 with TRBJ2-3; TRBD1 matches 10 bases. CDR3 length equals 14 residues. Germline CDR1 is SGHNT and CDR2 is YYREEE (reference sequence). V lost 3 bases to trimming and J lost 5 bases; unmatched junction nucleotides: 3. The CDR3, as DNA: TGTGCCAGCAGCTGGACAGGGGGTTTAGATACGCAGTATTTT. As protein: CASSWTGGLDTQYF.

This clonotype was seen repeatedly, ten times or more. The chain joins TRBV4-2 to TRBJ2-3, with a tentative D call TRBD2 (6 bases). The V gene's germline CDR1 is LGHNA and CDR2 YNFKEQ. V lost 6 bases, J lost 2 bases, and 15 bases lay in between. CDR3 length equals 15 residues. CDR3 DNA: TGTGCCAGCAGGAGGAGGGAACTCCACACAGATACGCAGTATTTT. This gives the protein CASRRRELHTDTQYF.

This clonotype was counted at least ten times. V is TRBV5-1 and J is TRBJ1-5; D gene ambiguous. Germline CDR1 is SGHRS and CDR2 is YFSETQ. The CDR3 extends over 14 amino acids. Trimming took off 0 bases at V and 5 bases at J, with 9 bases between the two ends. The CDR3 coding sequence is TGCGCCAGCAGCTTGGGCAGTTCGGATCAGCCCCAGCATTTT. Its translation is CASSLGSSDQPQHF.

This rearrangement joins TRBV7-9 to TRBJ1-3, with a weak D call TRBD1 (5 bases). Germline loops: CDR1 SEHNR, CDR2 FQNEAQ (reference sequence). V lost 8 bases, J lost 2 bases, and 16 bases lay in between. The CDR3 length is 15 residues. The CDR3 loop reads CASRLSRVPGNTIYF. The CDR3 DNA follows: TGTGCCAGCCGATTAAGCAGGGTCCCTGGAAACACCATATATTTT. Full variable domain (outside the CDR3, taken from reference TRBV7-9 and TRBJ1-3): DTGVSQNPRHKITKRGQNVTFRCDPISEHNRLYWYRQTLGQGPEFLTYFQNEAQLEKSRLLSDRFSAERPKGSFSTLEIQRTEQGDSAMYLCASRLSRVPGNTIYFGEGSWLTVV.

This clonotype was observed at least ten times. The V gene is TRBV7-9, the J gene TRBJ2-7; 8 bases match TRBD1. The V and J ends lost 5 bases and 4 bases, in that order; junction bases with no gene match: 10. Germline CDR1 is SEHNR and CDR2 is FQNEAQ (reference sequence). This CDR3 region has 15 residues. This CDR3 is CASSPQTGAWYEQYF. CDR3 DNA: TGTGCCAGCAGCCCCCAGACAGGGGCCTGGTACGAGCAGTACTTC. The variable domain in full, with the rest retrieved from reference TRBV7-9 and TRBJ2-7, is DTGVSQNPRHKITKRGQNVTFRCDPISEHNRLYWYRQTLGQGPEFLTYFQNEAQLEKSRLLSDRFSAERPKGSFSTLEIQRTEQGDSAMYLCASSPQTGAWYEQYFGPGTRLTVT.

This clonotype was found a few times. V usage is TRBV7-8 and J usage is TRBJ1-2; D ambiguous. The CDR3 totals 12 residues. Germline loops: CDR1 SGHVS, CDR2 FQNEAQ. Trimming stripped 8 bases from V and 3 bases from J, with 10 bases between. This chain's CDR3 is CASSQPDYGYTF. CDR3 in DNA: TGTGCCAGCTCACAGCCTGACTATGGCTACACCTTC.

This chain joins TRBV5-4 and TRBJ2-3; D ambiguous. Trimming removed 6 bases from V and 2 bases from J, with 10 bases in between. The CDR3 consists of 13 residues. The germline V gene encodes CDR1 SGHNT and CDR2 YYREEE (reference sequence). The CDR3 region is CASNGRLTDTQYF. In DNA, the CDR3 is TGTGCCAGCAATGGTAGGCTCACAGATACGCAGTATTTT.

This clonotype was seen only a few times. V and J are TRBV18 and TRBJ1-1; D is unresolved. Germline loops: CDR1 KGHSH, CDR2 LQKENI. This CDR3 has 14 residues. The V and J ends lost 2 bases and 0 bases respectively, with 7 bases between them. CDR3 amino acids: CASSPTAMNTEAFF. The CDR3, as DNA: TGTGCCAGCTCACCAACAGCTATGAACACTGAAGCTTTCTTT.

V is TRBV5-4 and J is TRBJ2-7, with D possibly being TRBD2 (6 bases). This CDR3 is built from 13 residues. The V gene's germline CDR1 is SGHNT and CDR2 YYREEE (reference sequence). Trimming shortened V by 1 base and J by 10 bases, and 15 bases separated the two germline ends. This CDR3 is CASSLWGTGGQYF. As DNA, the CDR3 is TGTGCCAGCAGCTTGTGGGGGACCGGGGGACAGTACTTC.

CDR3 DNA sequence: TGTGCCAGCAGCGCAAACCTGGGACTACCAACCGGGGAGCTGTTTTTT. Translated, it gives CASSANLGLPTGELFF. V is TRBV7-2 and J is TRBJ2-2; 7 positions match TRBD2. The germline V gene has CDR1 SGHTA and CDR2 FQGNSA. Losses at the gene ends were 5 bases for V and 5 bases for J; bases not matched to a gene: 11. This CDR3 region has 16 residues. Full variable domain (missing parts from reference TRBV7-2 and TRBJ2-2): GAGVSQSPSNKVTEKGKDVELRCDPISGHTALYWYRQSLGQGLEFLIYFQGNSAPDKSGLPSDRFSAERTGGSVSTLTIQRTQQEDSAVYLCASSANLGLPTGELFFGEGSRLTVL.

This clonotype was seen at least ten times. The rearrangement joins TRBV7-2 to TRBJ1-6; D call uncertain. This CDR3 is 16 amino acids long. The V end lost 2 bases, the J end lost 9 bases, and 17 bases lay between the germline ends. Looked up from germline, CDR1 is SGHTA and CDR2 is FQGNSA. In nucleotides, the CDR3 is TGTGCCAGCAGCTTATCCCCGACCAGAGGCCGTTCACCCCTCCACTTT. It specifies CASSLSPTRGRSPLHF.

This clonotype was recorded many times. The conserved final phenylalanine or tryptophan is absent from the CDR3, which likely points to a read error. The gene calls are TRBV12-3 or TRBV12-4 and TRBJ2-2, with 8 bases that match TRBD1. The CDR3 has 15 residues. V was clipped by 5 bases and J by 4 bases; unmatched bases: 6. The CDR3 here is CASSPGGGGTGELFI. The CDR3 DNA is TGTGCCAGCAGTCCAGGGGGCGGCGGCACCGGGGAGCTGTTTATT.

This clonotype was seen a few times. The chain links TRBV12-3 or TRBV12-4 to TRBJ2-3; 8 bases are shared with TRBD2. The CDR3 has 19 residues. J was trimmed by 3 bases and V by 4 bases; bases with no gene match: 18. In nucleotides, the CDR3 is TGTGCCAGCAGTTCCCAGGGTCGGGGGGGCCTTCGAGTGACAGATACGCAGTATTTT. This translates into CASSSQGRGGLRVTDTQYF.

At least ten counts were recorded for this clonotype. The chain combines TRBV4-3 with TRBJ2-3, with unresolved D. Looked up from germline, CDR1 is LGHNA and CDR2 is YSLEER. CDR3 length equals 14 residues. V was pared by 1 base and J by 1 base, with 6 bases between. In DNA, the CDR3 is TGCGCCAGCAGCCAAGGCGGCCGCACAGATACGCAGTATTTT. This translates into CASSQGGRTDTQYF.

This clonotype was observed a handful of times. The chain joins TRBV11-2 to TRBJ1-2, with 8 bases matching TRBD1. The CDR3 loop spans 13 amino acids. Germline V gives CDR1 SGHAT, CDR2 FQNNGV. Trimming removed 6 bases from V and 3 bases from J; junction bases left unmatched: 3. The DNA for the CDR3 is TGTGCCAGCAGTCCACAGGGGGACTATGGCTACACCTTC. Its translation is CASSPQGDYGYTF.

There are many counts of this clonotype. This rearrangement joins TRBV5-6 to TRBJ1-1; D possibly corresponds to TRBD1 (5 bases). The germline V and J ends were trimmed by 0 bases and 3 bases, with 15 bases remaining between them. CDR3 length: 16 amino acids. Germline V gene sequence: CDR1 SGHDT, CDR2 YYEEEE. The DNA of the CDR3 is TGTGCCAGCAGCTTGGCCGGCTGGGACCAGGACACTGAAGCTTTCTTT. Protein: CASSLAGWDQDTEAFF.

This clonotype appeared many times. The V and J genes are TRBV7-2 and TRBJ2-2; TRBD2 is a possible D gene (5 bases). Germline V lookup: CDR1 SGHTA, CDR2 FQGNSA. V was cut by 5 bases and J by 7 bases, with 17 bases left in between. The CDR3 consists of 15 residues. CDR3 protein: CASSGKEANVGELFF. The CDR3 DNA reads as TGTGCCAGCAGCGGGAAGGAGGCGAACGTCGGGGAGCTGTTTTTT.